The following is a T cell receptor beta chain sequence with its context. The antigen remains undetermined. Repertoires were generated with immunoSEQ multiplex PCR, while TCRdb's copy carries only in-frame clones and drops some. The data contain roughly 45,000 clones, approximately 62% of them seen just once; the ten biggest clones take up about 18%. Ipilimumab CTLA-4 blockade and focal radiation were given to patients with chemo-refractory metastatic non-small-cell lung cancer. These data belong to a study of radiotherapy plus CTLA-4 blockade in lung cancer. Study as a whole: Patients showed objective responses in about 20% of cases, and disease control was achieved by 31%.

General study points: It was early blood T cell clone dynamics, with interferon-beta, that reportedly best predicted response. The study found tumor-derived TCR clones expanded in blood after radiotherapy plus ipilimumab.

This TCR derives from a human donor with non-small cell lung cancer who had a partial response to radiotherapy plus ipilimumab. The material sequenced was peripheral blood, taken from a patient treated with radiotherapy plus ipilimumab.

The CDR3 sequence is CAGGLAGLETQYF. CDR3 coding DNA: TGTGCCGGGGGACTAGCGGGGTTAGAGACCCAGTACTTC. V is TRBV30 and J is TRBJ2-5; 13 bases match TRBD2. The germline V gene encodes CDR1 GTSNPN and CDR2 SVGIG (reference sequence). This CDR3 is 13 amino acids long. The V and J ends lost 8 bases and 4 bases, in that order; junction bases with no gene match: 4.